This TCR beta chain was observed in a study of beta chain features in type 1 diabetes. Study-level background: No age, gender or cell yield differences were seen between patients and healthy donors. Study findings and constraints: All four CD4+ subsets of Type 1 diabetes patients contained TCRB CDR3s that were moderately but significantly shorter.

The entirety of the isolated RNA underwent reverse transcription, so expressed TCRB transcripts were sequenced. TCRdb keeps only in-frame clones here, not all; method: immunoSEQ multiplex PCR. The table records about 650,000 clones, 12% of them present only once. Averaging around 110 mL, one heparinised blood draw was given by each donor. Sorted CD4+ subsets: naive, central memory, regulatory, stem cell-like memory (CD45RO/CCR7/CD25/CD127/CD95/CD27 panel). About this clone itself: Its antigen is as yet unknown.

The CDR3 totals 14 residues. The sequence derives from a man aged 30 to 45 with type 1 diabetes. Sample: naive CD4+ T cells from blood. V usage is TRBV21-1 and J usage is TRBJ2-7. TRBV21-1 is a known pseudogene. CDR3 residues: CASSKKADTYEQYF. Here the CDR3 DNA reads TGTGCCAGCAGCAAAAAGGCAGATACCTACGAGCAGTACTTC.